Following are 24 T cell receptor beta chains from one sample sequenced in a study of blood T cell repertoires in COVID-19. Sequencing was performed with immunoSEQ multiplex PCR; in TCRdb, only in-frame clones are kept and a portion is missing. Of roughly 200,000 clones listed, 82% are singletons. The sequenced sample was peripheral blood. These receptors originate from a woman aged 55-70 years with COVID-19, enrolled during active disease.

This chain connects TRBV7-6 to TRBJ1-2; 11 positions agree with TRBD1. Unmatched junction bases numbered 3, after V lost 4 bases and J lost 8 bases. Germline V gene data show CDR1 as SGHVS and CDR2 as FNYEAQ. The CDR3 consists of 13 residues. CDR3 amino acids: CASSWTGGYGYTF. CDR3 coding DNA: TGTGCCAGCAGCTGGACAGGGGGCTACGGCTACACCTTC.

The chain employs TRBV4-2 and TRBJ2-1; D gene ambiguous. Germline V gene lookup returns CDR1 LGHNA and CDR2 YNFKEQ. V was cut by 1 base and J by 6 bases, with 10 bases left in between. The CDR3 length is 14 residues. CDR3 DNA sequence: TGTGCCAGCAGCCAAGGAGAGCTGCCCAATGAGCAGTTCTTC. This sequence encodes CASSQGELPNEQFF.

J is TRBJ1-4 and V is TRBV11-2, with D tentatively TRBD1 (6 bases). Germline loops: CDR1 SGHAT, CDR2 FQNNGV. V was cut by 3 bases and J by 8 bases, with 13 bases left in between. CDR3 length equals 14 residues. CDR3 residues: CASSFSGAREKLFF. Here the CDR3 DNA reads TGTGCCAGCAGCTTTTCAGGGGCACGGGAAAAACTGTTTTTT. Supplemented by reference TRBV11-2 and TRBJ1-4, the full variable domain reads EAGVAQSPRYKIIEKRQSVAFWCNPISGHATLYWYQQILGQGPKLLIQFQNNGVVDDSQLPKDRFSAERLKGVDSTLKIQPAKLEDSAVYLCASSFSGAREKLFFGSGTQLSVL.

The J gene is TRBJ2-1, the V gene TRBV27; tentative D call: TRBD2 (6 bases). CDR1 is MNHEY and CDR2 is SMNVEV in the germline V gene (reference sequence). Trimming pared 3 bases from V and 9 bases from J, leaving 18 bases between. The CDR3 is made up of 15 amino acids. The CDR3 DNA reads TGTGCCAGCAGTTTCATCGCGGGACGCCCCGGTGAGCAGTTCTTC. This codes for CASSFIAGRPGEQFF.

The rearrangement uses TRBV10-1 and TRBJ2-1; perhaps TRBD2 as D (6 bases). The CDR3 totals 14 residues. With 4 bases removed from V and 7 bases from J, the gap between germline ends came to 14 bases. Germline lookup yields CDR1 WNHNN and CDR2 SYGVQD (reference sequence). CDR3 loop: CASSALGGKNEQFF. CDR3 sequence (DNA): TGCGCCAGCAGTGCCCTCGGGGGAAAGAATGAGCAGTTCTTC.

A single count supports this clone. The rearrangement uses TRBV5-1 and TRBJ2-3, with 11 bases aligning to TRBD2. This CDR3 spans 19 amino acids. V lost 3 bases, J lost 0 bases, and 12 bases stayed unmatched. CDR1 SGHRS and CDR2 YFSETQ come from the germline V gene. The CDR3 bases are TGCGCCAGCAGCTCCGGGAGTAGCGGGGGGGCCTCTAGCACAGATACGCAGTATTTT. As protein: CASSSGSSGGASSTDTQYF. The full variable domain, with the rest looked up from reference TRBV5-1 and TRBJ2-3, is KAGVTQTPRYLIKTRGQQVTLSCSPISGHRSVSWYQQTPGQGLQFLFEYFSETQRNKGNFPGRFSGRQFSNSRSEMNVSTLELGDSALYLCASSSGSSGGASSTDTQYFGPGTRLTVL.

This clone has a single count. The chain has TRBV11-2 and TRBJ2-1; the match to TRBD2 covers 15 bases. With 7 bases clipped from V and 12 bases from J, the junction kept 10 bases outside the gene matches. The CDR3 has 15 residues. From germline, CDR1 is SGHAT and CDR2 FQNNGV. The CDR3 coding sequence is TGTGCCAGCACACTCCTAGGACTAGCGGGAGGGGGGCAGTTCTTC. Its protein is CASTLLGLAGGGQFF.

V gene TRBV2 combines with J gene TRBJ1-1; 7 nucleotides match TRBD1. This CDR3 has 13 amino acids. The V gene's germline CDR1 is SNHLY and CDR2 FYNNEI. V trimming: 7 bases; J trimming: 3 bases; junction bases outside the gene matches: 5. This CDR3 reads CASTTDRDTEAFF. CDR3 DNA sequence: TGTGCCAGCACGACAGACAGGGACACTGAAGCTTTCTTT. Supplemented by reference TRBV2 and TRBJ1-1, the full variable domain reads EPEVTQTPSHQVTQMGQEVILRCVPISNHLYFYWYRQILGQKVEFLVSFYNNEISEKSEIFDDQFSVERPDGSNFTLKIRSTKLEDSAMYFCASTTDRDTEAFFGQGTRLTVV.

The chain carries TRBV18 and TRBJ1-3; D might be TRBD1 (6 bases). Germline V gene data show CDR1 as KGHSH and CDR2 as LQKENI. This CDR3 is 15 amino acids long. Deletions cut 6 bases from V and 0 bases from J, with 12 bases between. CDR3: CASSDRSSSGNTIYF. DNA of the CDR3: TGTGCCAGCTCCGACAGGAGTTCCTCTGGAAACACCATATATTTT.

This chain connects TRBV7-2 to TRBJ1-5; tentatively, D is TRBD1 (5 bases). The germline V gene encodes CDR1 SGHTA and CDR2 FQGNSA. V lost 1 base and J 4 bases, leaving 14 bases between the germline ends. The CDR3 has 16 amino acids. CDR3 residues: CASSLVASAGNQPQHF. CDR3 in DNA: TGTGCCAGCAGCTTAGTGGCTTCGGCAGGGAATCAGCCCCAGCATTTT.

The chain carries TRBV29-1 and TRBJ2-5, with a weak D call TRBD1 (5 bases). CDR1 and CDR2 from the germline V gene are SQVTM and ANQGSEA. CDR3 length: 14 residues. V was shortened by 2 bases and J by 4 bases, with 14 bases between the two germline ends. CDR3 amino acids: CSVESVLRGETQYF. The CDR3 bases are TGCAGCGTTGAAAGCGTCCTAAGGGGAGAGACCCAGTACTTC.

J is TRBJ2-3 and V is TRBV7-2; 8 positions agree with TRBD1. The CDR3 totals 17 residues. V was clipped by 3 bases and J by 2 bases; unmatched bases: 10. Looked up from germline, CDR1 is SGHTA and CDR2 is FQGNSA. CDR3 DNA: TGTGCCAGCAGCTTGGATACGACAGGGGATAACACAGATACGCAGTATTTT. Encoded protein: CASSLDTTGDNTDTQYF.

This rearrangement joins TRBV27 to TRBJ2-4, with a possible D match to TRBD1 (6 bases). CDR3 length: 14 residues. Trimming removed 6 bases at V and 7 bases at J, with 16 bases between. Germline CDR1 and CDR2: MNHEY and SMNVEV (reference sequence). For the CDR3, the DNA is TGTGCCAGCAGGCCGGGACACCAAGGGAACATTCAGTACTTC. Translated, it gives CASRPGHQGNIQYF.

This chain uses TRBV29-1 with TRBJ1-2; 9 bases fit TRBD1. There are 13 residues in the CDR3. CDR1 and CDR2 from the germline V gene are SQVTM and ANQGSEA. J gave up 7 bases and V 5 bases, and 8 bases lay outside the gene matches. The CDR3 loop is CSVQTGGSGGYTF. The CDR3 DNA is TGCAGCGTTCAAACAGGGGGCAGTGGTGGCTACACCTTC.

A remark on this clone: Other DNA sequences in this specimen translate into the identical CDR3. The V and J genes are TRBV2 and TRBJ2-1; D is unresolved. The V end lost 0 bases, the J end lost 9 bases, and 3 bases lay between the germline ends. Looked up from germline, CDR1 is SNHLY and CDR2 is FYNNEI. There are 11 residues in the CDR3. CDR3 sequence (DNA): TGTGCCAGCAGTGAAGCCGGTGAGCAGTTCTTC. This sequence encodes CASSEAGEQFF. Full variable domain (outside the CDR3, taken from reference TRBV2 and TRBJ2-1): EPEVTQTPSHQVTQMGQEVILRCVPISNHLYFYWYRQILGQKVEFLVSFYNNEISEKSEIFDDQFSVERPDGSNFTLKIRSTKLEDSAMYFCASSEAGEQFFGPGTRLTVL.

This chain links TRBV11-2 with TRBJ2-2, with unresolved D. V was cut by 1 base and J by 6 bases, with 9 bases left in between. This CDR3 contains 14 residues. The germline V gene encodes CDR1 SGHAT and CDR2 FQNNGV. CDR3 loop: CASSLVRVAGELFF. CDR3 sequence (DNA): TGTGCCAGCAGCTTAGTTCGGGTTGCCGGGGAGCTGTTTTTT.

This chain connects TRBV28 to TRBJ1-2, with 7 nucleotides matching TRBD1. This CDR3 comprises 12 residues. Looked up from germline, CDR1 is MDHEN and CDR2 is SYDVKM. J gave up 8 bases and V 6 bases, and 6 bases lay outside the gene matches. The CDR3: CASSRQGVGYTF. In DNA, the CDR3 is TGTGCCAGCAGCCGGCAGGGGGTCGGCTACACCTTC.

This clone was found once. The chain combines TRBV3-1 (or the pseudogene TRBV3-2) with TRBJ2-5; D is perhaps TRBD2 (6 bases). The ends were cut back, 2 bases at V and 4 bases at J, with 17 bases in the middle. The CDR3 loop spans 16 amino acids. Germline V gene sequence: CDR1 LGHDT, CDR2 YNNKEL (reference sequence). As DNA, the CDR3 is TGTGCCAGCAGCCAACCAGGGACTTCACCGGTAGAGACCCAGTACTTC. It is translated as CASSQPGTSPVETQYF.

The rearrangement uses TRBV20-1 and TRBJ1-1, with D unresolved. Trimming left V 6 bases short and J 4 bases short, with 9 bases between. The CDR3 spans 11 residues. Germline V lookup: CDR1 DFQATT, CDR2 SNEGSKA (reference sequence). In DNA, the CDR3 is TGCAGTGCCTCCCGGGGCACTGAAGCTTTCTTT. Amino acid sequence: CSASRGTEAFF.

The chain combines TRBV6-5 with TRBJ1-4; the match to TRBD1 covers 10 bases. The CDR3 is 14 amino acids. Germline trimming cut 6 bases from V and 7 bases from J; bases unmatched to any gene: 5. The germline gives CDR1 MNHEY, CDR2 SVGAGI. CDR3 nucleotides: TGTGCCAGCAGGGGACAGGGGATGGGTGAAAAACTGTTTTTT. It translates to CASRGQGMGEKLFF.

V is TRBV7-3 and J is TRBJ2-2; 7 bases match TRBD1. The CDR3 covers 17 residues. Germline lookup yields CDR1 SGHTA and CDR2 FQGTGA. V lost 4 bases and J lost 3; bases outside the gene matches: 11. The CDR3 coding sequence is TGTGCCAGCAGCTCGTCCCCTAGGGACAGTTACACCGGGGAGCTGTTTTTT. Translation gives CASSSSPRDSYTGELFF. The entire variable domain, with the rest obtained from reference TRBV7-3 and TRBJ2-2, is as follows: GAGVSQTPSNKVTEKGKYVELRCDPISGHTALYWYRQSLGQGPEFLIYFQGTGAADDSGLPNDRFFAVRPEGSVSTLKIQRTERGDSAVYLCASSSSPRDSYTGELFFGEGSRLTVL.

CDR3 nucleotide sequence: TGCGCCAGCAGCCCGGGACAAGTCATGAACACTGAAGCTTTCTTT. This encodes CASSPGQVMNTEAFF. The chain recombines TRBV5-1 with TRBJ1-1; D is perhaps TRBD1 (6 bases). CDR3 size: 15 residues. The V gene lost 4 bases and the J gene lost 0 bases, with 13 bases spanning the gap. The germline V gene has CDR1 SGHRS and CDR2 YFSETQ.

The chain uses TRBV11-2 and TRBJ1-1, with a weak D call TRBD1 (5 bases). V lost 5 bases and J lost 1, with 11 bases in between. This CDR3 region has 14 residues. The germline V gene encodes CDR1 SGHAT and CDR2 FQNNGV. CDR3 amino acids: CASSPPGWNTEAFF. CDR3 in DNA: TGTGCCAGCAGCCCTCCAGGGTGGAACACTGAAGCTTTCTTT.

The chain links TRBV27 to TRBJ1-6; maybe TRBD1 (5 bases). There are 14 residues in the CDR3. The V gene lost 6 bases and the J gene lost 3 bases, with 9 bases spanning the gap. Germline assignment: CDR1 MNHEY and CDR2 SMNVEV (reference sequence). The CDR3 protein is CASSQGDYNSPLHF. The CDR3 nucleotides read TGTGCCAGCAGCCAGGGTGACTATAATTCACCCCTCCACTTT.